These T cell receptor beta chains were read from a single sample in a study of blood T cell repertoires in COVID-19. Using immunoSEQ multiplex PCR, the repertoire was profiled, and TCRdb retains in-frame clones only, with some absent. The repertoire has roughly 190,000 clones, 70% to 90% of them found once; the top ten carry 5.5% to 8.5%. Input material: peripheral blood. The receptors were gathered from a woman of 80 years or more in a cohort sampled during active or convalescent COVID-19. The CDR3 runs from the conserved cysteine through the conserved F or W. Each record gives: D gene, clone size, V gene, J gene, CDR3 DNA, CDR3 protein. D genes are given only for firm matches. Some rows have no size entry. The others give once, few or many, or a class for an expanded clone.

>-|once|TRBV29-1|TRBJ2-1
TGCAGCTCCGGACAGAGCTCCTACAATGAGCAGTTCTTC
CSSGQSSYNEQFF
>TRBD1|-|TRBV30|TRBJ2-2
TGTGCCTGGAATCTCAGGGGGATTGACACCGGGGAGCTGTTTTTT
CAWNLRGIDTGELFF
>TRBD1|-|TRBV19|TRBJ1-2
TGTGCCAGTACACCCAGGACAGGGAATGGCTACACCTTC
CASTPRTGNGYTF
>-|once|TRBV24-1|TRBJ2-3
TGTGCCACCAAGCCAGGGGCCACAGATACGCAGTATTTT
CATKPGATDTQYF
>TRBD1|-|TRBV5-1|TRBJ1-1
TGCGCCAGCAGCTTGGGGTCAGGGGGCCACACTGAAGCTTTCTTT
CASSLGSGGHTEAFF
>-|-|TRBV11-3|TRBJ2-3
TGTGCCAGCAGCCCCTCGGGTCAGACAGATACGCAGTATTTT
CASSPSGQTDTQYF
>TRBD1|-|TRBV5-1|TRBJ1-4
TGCGCCAGAAGCAAAGGGGGACAGGATAATGAAAAACTGTTTTTT
CARSKGGQDNEKLFF
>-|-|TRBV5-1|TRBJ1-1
TGCGCCAGCAGCTTACGGACAGACTTGGGCACTGAAGCTTTCTTT
CASSLRTDLGTEAFF
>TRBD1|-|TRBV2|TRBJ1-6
TGTGCCAGCACCGCAGAACAGGGGTCTGTTAATTCACCCCTCCACTTT
CASTAEQGSVNSPLHF
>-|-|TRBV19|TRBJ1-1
TGTGCCAGTAGTATATGGAGGACTGAAGCTTTCTTT
CASSIWRTEAFF
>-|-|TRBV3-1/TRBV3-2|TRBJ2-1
TGTGCCAGCAGCGAGTCACTAGCCCGGGGTCTGGATGAGCAGTTCTTC
CASSESLARGLDEQFF
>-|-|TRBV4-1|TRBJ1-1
TGCGCCAGCAGCCAGGGCAGAAACACTGAAGCTTTCTTT
CASSQGRNTEAFF
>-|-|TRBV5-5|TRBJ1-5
TGTGCCAGCAGCTGGGACATCGGGGCGAATCAGCCCCAGCATTTT
CASSWDIGANQPQHF
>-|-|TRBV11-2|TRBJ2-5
TGTGCCAGCAGCACAACCGGGATCCAAGAGACCCAGTACTTC
CASSTTGIQETQYF
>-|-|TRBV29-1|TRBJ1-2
TGCAGCGTTGCTGCGGGGGACTCTGGAGGCTACACCTTC
CSVAAGDSGGYTF
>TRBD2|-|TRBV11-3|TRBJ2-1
TGTGCCAGCAGGGAGCGGGGCCCGTACAATGAGCAGTTCTTC
CASRERGPYNEQFF
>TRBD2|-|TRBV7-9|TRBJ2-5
TGTGCCAGCAGCTCCACTAGCGGGGGGTTCTCGGAGACCCAGTACTTC
CASSSTSGGFSETQYF
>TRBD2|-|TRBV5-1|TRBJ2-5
TGCGCCAGCAGTTCTGAGGGAGCGGGAGAGGCCCAGTACTTC
CASSSEGAGEAQYF
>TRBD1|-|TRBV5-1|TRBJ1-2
TGCGCCAGCAGCTTGTGGACAGGGGGCGATGGCTACACCTTC
CASSLWTGGDGYTF
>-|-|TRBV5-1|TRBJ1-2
TGCGCCAGCAGCCCGGGGCGGGGAGCTAACTATGGCTACACCTTC
CASSPGRGANYGYTF
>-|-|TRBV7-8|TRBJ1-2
TGTGCCAGCAGCTCAACGGAGTTACTTAACTATGGCTACACCTTC
CASSSTELLNYGYTF
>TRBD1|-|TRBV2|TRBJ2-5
TGTGCCAGCAGGGACAGGACAGGACAAGAGACCCAGTACTTC
CASRDRTGQETQYF
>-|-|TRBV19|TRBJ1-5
TGTGCCAGTAGTATAGTCGGGATTAGCAATCAGCCCCAGCATTTT
CASSIVGISNQPQHF
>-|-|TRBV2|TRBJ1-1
TGTGCCAGCAGTCGACTTGCAGTGGGCACTGAAGCTTTCTTT
CASSRLAVGTEAFF
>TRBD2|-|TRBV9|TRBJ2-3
TGTGCCAGCAGCGGGACTAGCCCAATCCCCACAGATACGCAGTATTTT
CASSGTSPIPTDTQYF
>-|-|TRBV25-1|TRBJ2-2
TGTGCCAGCAGTGCGACCGTTTCGGGAGGGGAGCTGTTTTTT
CASSATVSGGELFF
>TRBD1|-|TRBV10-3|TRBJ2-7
TGTGCCATCAGCTCCGGGACAGGGGTCGCCTACGAGCAGTACTTC
CAISSGTGVAYEQYF
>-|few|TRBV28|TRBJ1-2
TGTGCCAGCAGTTTGGCAGGGAACTATGGCTACACCTTC
CASSLAGNYGYTF
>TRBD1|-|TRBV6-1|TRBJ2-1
TGTGCCAGCAGTGACGGGACAGGCGGTATGTATGAGCAGTTCTTC
CASSDGTGGMYEQFF
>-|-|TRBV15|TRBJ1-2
TGTGCCACCAGCAGCCCGAAGGGGGTGGATGGCTACACCTTC
CATSSPKGVDGYTF
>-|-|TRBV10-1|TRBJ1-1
TGCGCCAGCAGTGGGGTCGACGGGGGAGCTTTCTTT
CASSGVDGGAFF
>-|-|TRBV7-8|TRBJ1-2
TGTGCCAGCTCCGGGGACTATGGCTACACCTTC
CASSGDYGYTF
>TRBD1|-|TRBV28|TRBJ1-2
TGTGCCAGCAGTAGACAGGGGTATGGCTACACCTTC
CASSRQGYGYTF
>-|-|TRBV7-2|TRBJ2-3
TGTGCCAGCAGCTTACTCCAGGGCGCAGATACGCAGTATTTT
CASSLLQGADTQYF
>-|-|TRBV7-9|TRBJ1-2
TGTGCCAGCAGCTTAGTGTCAGGGAGGGATGGCTACACCTTC
CASSLVSGRDGYTF
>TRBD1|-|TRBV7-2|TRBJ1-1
TGTGCCAGCAGCTTAGGGACAGGTATGAACACTGAAGCTTTCTTT
CASSLGTGMNTEAFF
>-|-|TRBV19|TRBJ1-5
TGTGCCAGTAGGCCCGACATTAATAGCAATCAGCCCCAGCATTTT
CASRPDINSNQPQHF
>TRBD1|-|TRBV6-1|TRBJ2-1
TGTGCCAGCAGTGCCTGGAGACAGGGGTCCTACAATGAGCAGTTCTTC
CASSAWRQGSYNEQFF
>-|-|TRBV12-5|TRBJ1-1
TGTGCTAGTGGTTCCGGAACAGGGACGAACACTGAAGCTTTCTTT
CASGSGTGTNTEAFF
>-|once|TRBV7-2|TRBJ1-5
TGTGCCAGCAGCTTGAACAGCTATCAGCCCCAGCATTTT
CASSLNSYQPQHF
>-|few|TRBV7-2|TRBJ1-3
TGTGCCAGCAGCTGGAGCCCAGGAAACACCATATATTTT
CASSWSPGNTIYF
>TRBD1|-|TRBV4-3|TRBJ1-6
TGCGCCAGCAGCCACGTCACCGGGACAGGGAATTCACCCCTCCACTTT
CASSHVTGTGNSPLHF
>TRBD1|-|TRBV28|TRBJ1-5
TGTGCCAGCAGAAGACAGGGGGGCAATCAGCCCCAGCATTTT
CASRRQGGNQPQHF
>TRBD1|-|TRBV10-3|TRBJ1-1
TGTGCCATCAGTCTACAGGGGGCCGAGGACACTGAAGCTTTCTTT
CAISLQGAEDTEAFF
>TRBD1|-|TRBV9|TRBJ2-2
TGTGCCAGCAGCGTAGGGGGACAGGGAACCGGGGAGCTGTTTTTT
CASSVGGQGTGELFF
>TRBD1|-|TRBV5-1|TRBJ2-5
TGCGCCAGCAGCCGGGGCAGGGGGCGAGTGGGAGAGACCCAGTACTTC
CASSRGRGRVGETQYF
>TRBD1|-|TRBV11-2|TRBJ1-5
TGTGCCAGCAGCTTAGACGCGGGACAGGGGCGCCAGCCCCAGCATTTT
CASSLDAGQGRQPQHF
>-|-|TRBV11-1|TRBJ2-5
TGTGCCAGCAGAAGTTGGCTGGAGACCCAGTACTTC
CASRSWLETQYF
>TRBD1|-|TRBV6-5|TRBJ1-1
TGTGCCAGCAGTTACCCGGGACAGTCGAACACTGAAGCTTTCTTT
CASSYPGQSNTEAFF
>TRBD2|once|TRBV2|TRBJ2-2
TGTGCCAGCAGTGTGGCGGGAGTCACCGGGGAGCTGTTTTTT
CASSVAGVTGELFF
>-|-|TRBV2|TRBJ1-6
TGTGCCAGCAGAGCCCCCCAGGGCTACAATTCACCCCTCCACTTT
CASRAPQGYNSPLHF
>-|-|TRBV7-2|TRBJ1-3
TGTGCCAGCAGCGTCGTGGTCGGTGGAAACACCATATATTTT
CASSVVVGGNTIYF